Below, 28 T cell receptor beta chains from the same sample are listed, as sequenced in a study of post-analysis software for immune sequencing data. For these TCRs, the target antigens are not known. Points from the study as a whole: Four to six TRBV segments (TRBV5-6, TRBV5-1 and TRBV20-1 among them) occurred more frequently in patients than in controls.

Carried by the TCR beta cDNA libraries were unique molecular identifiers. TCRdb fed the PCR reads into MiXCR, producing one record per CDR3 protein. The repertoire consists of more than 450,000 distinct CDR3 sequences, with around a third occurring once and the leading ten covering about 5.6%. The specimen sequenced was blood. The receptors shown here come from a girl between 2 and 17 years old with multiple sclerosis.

CDR3 sequence: CSARRMRVSYEQYF. The CDR3 nucleotides are TGCAGTGCTAGAAGGATGAGGGTCTCCTACGAGCAGTACTTC. This chain links TRBV20-1 with TRBJ2-7; D may be TRBD2 (5 bases). The V gene lost 2 bases and the J gene lost 0 bases, with 11 bases spanning the gap. The CDR3 is 14 residues long. Germline lookup yields CDR1 DFQATT and CDR2 SNEGSKA (reference sequence).

The DNA for the CDR3 is TGTGCCAGCATCCGACAGGCAACAAACACTGAAGCTTTCTTT. It specifies CASIRQATNTEAFF. The V gene is TRBV5-5, the J gene TRBJ1-1, with D possibly being TRBD1 (6 bases). Germline V lookup: CDR1 SGHKS, CDR2 YYEKEE (reference sequence). V was cut by 6 bases and J by 2 bases, with 14 bases left in between. This CDR3 contains 14 residues.

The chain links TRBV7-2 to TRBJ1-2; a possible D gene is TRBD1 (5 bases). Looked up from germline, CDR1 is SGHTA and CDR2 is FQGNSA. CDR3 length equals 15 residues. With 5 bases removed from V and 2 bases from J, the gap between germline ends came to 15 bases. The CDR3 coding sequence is TGTGCCAGCAGCATAGAGAGCAGGGTCAACTATGGCTACACCTTC. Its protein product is CASSIESRVNYGYTF.

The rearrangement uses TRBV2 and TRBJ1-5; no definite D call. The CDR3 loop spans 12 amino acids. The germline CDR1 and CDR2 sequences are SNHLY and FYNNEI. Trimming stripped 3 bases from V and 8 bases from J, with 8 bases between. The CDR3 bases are TGTGCCAGCAGTGACGGGGAGGAGCCCCAGCATTTT. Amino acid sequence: CASSDGEEPQHF. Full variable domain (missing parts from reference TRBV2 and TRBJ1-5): EPEVTQTPSHQVTQMGQEVILRCVPISNHLYFYWYRQILGQKVEFLVSFYNNEISEKSEIFDDQFSVERPDGSNFTLKIRSTKLEDSAMYFCASSDGEEPQHFGDGTRLSIL.

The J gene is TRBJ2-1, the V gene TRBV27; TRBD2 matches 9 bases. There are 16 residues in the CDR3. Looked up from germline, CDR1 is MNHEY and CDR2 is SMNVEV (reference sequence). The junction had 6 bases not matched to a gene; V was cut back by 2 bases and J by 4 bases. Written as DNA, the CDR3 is TGTGCCAGCAGTTTAGCCACTAGCGGGTGGTACAATGAGCAGTTCTTC. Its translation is CASSLATSGWYNEQFF.

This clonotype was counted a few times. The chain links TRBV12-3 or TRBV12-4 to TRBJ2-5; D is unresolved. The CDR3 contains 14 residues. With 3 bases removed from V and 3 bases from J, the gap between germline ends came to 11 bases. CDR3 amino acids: CASSLGWDKETQYF. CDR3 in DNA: TGTGCCAGCAGTTTGGGCTGGGATAAAGAGACCCAGTACTTC.

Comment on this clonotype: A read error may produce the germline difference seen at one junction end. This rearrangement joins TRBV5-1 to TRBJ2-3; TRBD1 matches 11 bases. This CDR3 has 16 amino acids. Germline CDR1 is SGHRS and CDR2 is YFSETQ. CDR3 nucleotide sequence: TGCACCAGCAGCGCCCTTGGACAGGGGGCAGCAGATACGCAGTATTTT. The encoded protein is CTSSALGQGAADTQYF.

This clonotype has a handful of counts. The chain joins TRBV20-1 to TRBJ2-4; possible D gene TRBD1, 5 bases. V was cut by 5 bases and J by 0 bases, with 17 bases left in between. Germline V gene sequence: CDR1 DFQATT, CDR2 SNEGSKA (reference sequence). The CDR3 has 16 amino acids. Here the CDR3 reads CSASSNRPLAKNIQYF. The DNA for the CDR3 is TGCAGTGCTTCGAGCAACAGGCCCTTAGCCAAAAACATTCAGTACTTC.

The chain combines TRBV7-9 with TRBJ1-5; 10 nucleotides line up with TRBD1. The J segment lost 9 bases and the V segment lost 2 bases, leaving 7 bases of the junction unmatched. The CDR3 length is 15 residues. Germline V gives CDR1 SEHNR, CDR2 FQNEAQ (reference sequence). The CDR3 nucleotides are TGTGCCAGCAGCTTATCCGGGACAGGGGAGATGCCCCAGCATTTT. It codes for CASSLSGTGEMPQHF.

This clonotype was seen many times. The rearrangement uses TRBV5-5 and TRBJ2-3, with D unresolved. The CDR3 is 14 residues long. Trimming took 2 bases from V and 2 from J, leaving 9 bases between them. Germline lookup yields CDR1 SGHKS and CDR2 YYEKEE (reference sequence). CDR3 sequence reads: CASSFPPLTDTQYF. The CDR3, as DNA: TGTGCCAGCAGCTTCCCCCCCCTCACAGATACGCAGTATTTT.

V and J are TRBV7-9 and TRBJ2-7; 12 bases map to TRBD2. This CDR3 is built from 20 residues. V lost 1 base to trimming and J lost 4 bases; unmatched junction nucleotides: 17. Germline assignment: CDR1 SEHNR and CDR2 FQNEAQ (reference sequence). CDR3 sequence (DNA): TGTGCCAGCAGCTTAGGGACGACTAGCGGGGGCCCGTTAACCAGATACGAGCAGTACTTC. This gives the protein CASSLGTTSGGPLTRYEQYF.

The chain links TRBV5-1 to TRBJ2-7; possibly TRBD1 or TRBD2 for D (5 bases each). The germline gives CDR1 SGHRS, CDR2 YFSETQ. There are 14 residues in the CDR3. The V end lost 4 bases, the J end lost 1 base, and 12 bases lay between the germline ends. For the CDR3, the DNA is TGCGCCAGCAGCATCCGGGACCCATCCTACGAGCAGTACTTC. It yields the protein CASSIRDPSYEQYF. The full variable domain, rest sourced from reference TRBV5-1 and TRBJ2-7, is KAGVTQTPRYLIKTRGQQVTLSCSPISGHRSVSWYQQTPGQGLQFLFEYFSETQRNKGNFPGRFSGRQFSNSRSEMNVSTLELGDSALYLCASSIRDPSYEQYFGPGTRLTVT.

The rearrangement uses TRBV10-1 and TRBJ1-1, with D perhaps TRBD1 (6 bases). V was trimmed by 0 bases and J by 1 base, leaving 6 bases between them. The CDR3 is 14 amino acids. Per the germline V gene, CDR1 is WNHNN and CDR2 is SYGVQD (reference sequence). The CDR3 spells CASSESDRNTEAFF. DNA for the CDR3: TGCGCCAGCAGTGAGTCGGACAGGAACACTGAAGCTTTCTTT.

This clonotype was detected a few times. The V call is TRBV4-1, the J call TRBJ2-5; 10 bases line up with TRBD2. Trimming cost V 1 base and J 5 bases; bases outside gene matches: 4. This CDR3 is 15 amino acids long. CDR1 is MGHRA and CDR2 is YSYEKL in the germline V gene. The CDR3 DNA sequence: TGCGCCAGCAGCCAAGGGACTAGCGGCCTGGAGACCCAGTACTTC. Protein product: CASSQGTSGLETQYF.

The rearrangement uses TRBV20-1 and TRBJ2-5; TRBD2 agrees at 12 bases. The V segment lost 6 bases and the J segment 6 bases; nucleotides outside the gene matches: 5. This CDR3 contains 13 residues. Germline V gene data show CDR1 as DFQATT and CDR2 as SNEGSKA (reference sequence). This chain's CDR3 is CSAWTSGAQTQYF. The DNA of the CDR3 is TGCAGTGCGTGGACTAGCGGGGCTCAGACCCAGTACTTC.

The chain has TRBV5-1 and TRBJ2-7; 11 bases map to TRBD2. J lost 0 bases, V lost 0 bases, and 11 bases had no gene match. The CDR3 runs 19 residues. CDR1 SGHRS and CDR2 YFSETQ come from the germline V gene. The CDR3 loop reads CASSLAALAGGRNSYEQYF. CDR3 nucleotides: TGCGCCAGCAGCTTGGCCGCCCTAGCGGGGGGCAGGAACTCCTACGAGCAGTACTTC.

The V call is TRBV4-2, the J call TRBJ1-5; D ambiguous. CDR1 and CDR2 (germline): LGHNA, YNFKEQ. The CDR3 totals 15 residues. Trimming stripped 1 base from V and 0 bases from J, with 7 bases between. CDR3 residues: CASSQGVDSNQPQHF. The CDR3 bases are TGTGCCAGCAGCCAAGGCGTCGATAGCAATCAGCCCCAGCATTTT.

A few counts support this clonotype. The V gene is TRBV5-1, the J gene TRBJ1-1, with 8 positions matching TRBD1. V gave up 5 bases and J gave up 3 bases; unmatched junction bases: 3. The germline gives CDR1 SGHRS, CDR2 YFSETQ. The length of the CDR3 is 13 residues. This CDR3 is CASRTQGDTEAFF. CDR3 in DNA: TGCGCCAGCAGGACACAGGGGGACACTGAAGCTTTCTTT.

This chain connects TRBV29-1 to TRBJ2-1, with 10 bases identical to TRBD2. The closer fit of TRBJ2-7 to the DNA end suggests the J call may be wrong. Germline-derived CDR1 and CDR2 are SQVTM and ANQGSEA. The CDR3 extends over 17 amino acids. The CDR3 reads CSVGPAGGPLSYNEQYF. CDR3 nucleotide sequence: TGCAGCGTTGGTCCAGCGGGGGGGCCGCTTTCCTACAATGAGCAGTACTTC.

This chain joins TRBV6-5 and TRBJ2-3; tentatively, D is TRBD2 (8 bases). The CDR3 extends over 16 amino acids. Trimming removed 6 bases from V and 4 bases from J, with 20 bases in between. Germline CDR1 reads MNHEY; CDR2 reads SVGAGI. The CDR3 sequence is CASSKRQGLGADTQYF. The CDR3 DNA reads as TGTGCCAGCAGCAAAAGACAGGGACTAGGCGCAGATACGCAGTATTTT.

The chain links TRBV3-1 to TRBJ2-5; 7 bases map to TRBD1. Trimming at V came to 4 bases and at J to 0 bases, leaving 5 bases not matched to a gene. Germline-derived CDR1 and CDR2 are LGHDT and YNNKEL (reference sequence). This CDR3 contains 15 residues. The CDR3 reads CASSPPGGHQETQYF. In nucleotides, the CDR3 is TGTGCCAGCAGCCCACCAGGGGGTCACCAAGAGACCCAGTACTTC.

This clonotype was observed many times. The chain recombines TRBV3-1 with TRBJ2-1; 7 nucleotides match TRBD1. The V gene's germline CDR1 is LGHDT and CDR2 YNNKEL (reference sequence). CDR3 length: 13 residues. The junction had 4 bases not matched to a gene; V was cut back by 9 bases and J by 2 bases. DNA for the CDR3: TGTGCCAGTACCGGGACAGCCTACAATGAGCAGTTCTTC. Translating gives CASTGTAYNEQFF.

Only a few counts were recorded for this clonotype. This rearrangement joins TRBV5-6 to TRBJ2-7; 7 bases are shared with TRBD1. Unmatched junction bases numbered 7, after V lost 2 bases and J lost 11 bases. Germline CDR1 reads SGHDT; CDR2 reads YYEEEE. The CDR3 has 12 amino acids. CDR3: CASSLGGQVKYF. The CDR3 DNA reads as TGTGCCAGCAGCTTAGGCGGACAGGTGAAGTACTTC.

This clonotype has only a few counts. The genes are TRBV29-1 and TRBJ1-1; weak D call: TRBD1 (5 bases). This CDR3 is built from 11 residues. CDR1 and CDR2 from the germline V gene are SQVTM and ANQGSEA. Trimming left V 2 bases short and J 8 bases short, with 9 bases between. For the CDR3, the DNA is TGCAGCGTTGAACAGGGCCGAGAAGCTTTCTTT. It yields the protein CSVEQGREAFF.

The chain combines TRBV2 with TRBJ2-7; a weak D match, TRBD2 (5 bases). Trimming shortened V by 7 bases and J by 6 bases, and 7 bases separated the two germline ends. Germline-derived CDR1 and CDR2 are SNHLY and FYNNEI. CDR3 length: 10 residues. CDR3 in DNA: TGTGCCAGCAAAGAGGGCGAGCAGTACTTC. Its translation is CASKEGEQYF.

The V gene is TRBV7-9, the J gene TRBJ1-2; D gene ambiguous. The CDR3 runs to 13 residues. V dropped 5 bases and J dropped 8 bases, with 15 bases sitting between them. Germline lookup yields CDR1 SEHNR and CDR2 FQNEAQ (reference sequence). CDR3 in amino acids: CASSPLVRDGYTF. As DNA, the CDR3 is TGTGCCAGCAGCCCCCTCGTCAGAGACGGCTACACCTTC.

This chain's CDR3 is CASSTRQGSDTQYF. The CDR3 DNA reads as TGTGCCAGCAGCACCCGACAGGGTTCAGATACGCAGTATTTT. The chain employs TRBV11-3 and TRBJ2-3, with 7 bases matching TRBD1. CDR3 length equals 14 residues. CDR1 and CDR2 (germline): SGHNT, YENEEA. V shed 5 bases and J 4 bases; nucleotides not matched to a gene: 6.

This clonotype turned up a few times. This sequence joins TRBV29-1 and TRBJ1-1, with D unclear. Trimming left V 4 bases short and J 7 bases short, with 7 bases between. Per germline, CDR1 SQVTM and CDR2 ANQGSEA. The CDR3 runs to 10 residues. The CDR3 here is CSVVEFEAFF. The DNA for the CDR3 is TGCAGCGTTGTTGAGTTTGAAGCTTTCTTT.